This T cell receptor beta chain was observed in a study of shared T cell receptors in the human thymus. Sequencing used immunoSEQ multiplex PCR; TCRdb keeps in-frame clones, though not all of them. The repertoire holds about 610,000 clones, with more than 75% as singletons. Trimming left V 0 bases short and J 6 bases short, with 18 bases between. CDR3 length equals 17 residues. CDR1 is SGHAT, CDR2 FQNNGV, per germline. This same sample was also part of a study on human thymus T cells.

The sample taken for sequencing was thymocytes. This TCR derives from a boy under three years old with a congenital heart defect. The rearrangement links TRBV11-2 to TRBJ2-4, with TRBD1 as a possible D gene (5 bases). The CDR3 loop reads CASSLDSELGPGNIQYF. CDR3 sequence (DNA): TGTGCCAGCAGCTTAGATTCCGAGTTGGGGCCGGGAAACATTCAGTACTTC.